The clone carrying this T cell receptor (beta chain) was detected ten times or more. This entry belongs to a study of CD8 T cells in ankylosing spondylitis. In making TCR beta libraries, quantitative 5'-RACE with molecular barcodes was used. In TCRdb, the 5' RACE reads were re-called with MiXCR into one record per CDR3 protein. This table has roughly 130,000 distinct CDR3 sequences, over 6.5% appearing once. In germline, CDR1 is ENHRY, CDR2 SYGVKD. The CDR3 has 16 amino acids. V lost 3 bases, J lost 3 bases, and 6 bases stayed unmatched. The receptor comes from a male donor with ankylosing spondylitis or in good health (not recorded which). V is TRBV10-3 and J is TRBJ2-1; TRBD2 matches at 9 bases. The sequencing input was blood, either unsorted or a sorted T cell fraction (not recorded which). CDR3 sequence reads: CAISEKSSGGYNEQFF. DNA for the CDR3: TGTGCCATCAGTGAAAAAAGTAGCGGGGGCTACAATGAGCAGTTCTTC.